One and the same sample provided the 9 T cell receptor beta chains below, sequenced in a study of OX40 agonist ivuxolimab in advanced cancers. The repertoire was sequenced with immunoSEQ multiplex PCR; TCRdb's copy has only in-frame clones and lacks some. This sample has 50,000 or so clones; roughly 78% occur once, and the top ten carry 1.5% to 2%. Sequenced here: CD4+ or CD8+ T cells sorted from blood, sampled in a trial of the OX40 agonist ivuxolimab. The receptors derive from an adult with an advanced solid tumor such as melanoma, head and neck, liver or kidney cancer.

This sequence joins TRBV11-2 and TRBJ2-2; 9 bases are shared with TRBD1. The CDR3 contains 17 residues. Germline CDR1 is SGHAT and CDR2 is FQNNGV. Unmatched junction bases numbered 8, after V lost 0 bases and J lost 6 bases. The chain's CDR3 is CASSLDRHRGPPGELFF. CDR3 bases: TGTGCCAGCAGCTTAGATCGGCACAGGGGGCCTCCCGGGGAGCTGTTTTTT.

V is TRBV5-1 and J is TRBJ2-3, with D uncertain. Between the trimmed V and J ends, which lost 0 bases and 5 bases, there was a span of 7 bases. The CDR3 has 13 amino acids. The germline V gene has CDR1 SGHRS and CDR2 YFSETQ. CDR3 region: CASSLGFKDTQYF. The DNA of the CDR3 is TGCGCCAGCAGCTTGGGGTTCAAAGATACGCAGTATTTT.

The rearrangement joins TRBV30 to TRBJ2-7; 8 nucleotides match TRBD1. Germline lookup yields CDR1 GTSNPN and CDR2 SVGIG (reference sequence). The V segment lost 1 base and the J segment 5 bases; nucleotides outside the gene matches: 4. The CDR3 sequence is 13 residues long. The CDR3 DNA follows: TGTGCCTGGAGTGCGGACAGGGCAAACGAGCAGTACTTC. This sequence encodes CAWSADRANEQYF.

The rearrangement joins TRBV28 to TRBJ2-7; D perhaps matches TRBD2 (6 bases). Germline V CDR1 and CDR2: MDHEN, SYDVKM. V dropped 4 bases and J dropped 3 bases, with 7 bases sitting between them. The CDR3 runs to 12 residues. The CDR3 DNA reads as TGTGCCAGCAGTTCGGAGGGCTACGAGCAGTACTTC. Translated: CASSSEGYEQYF.

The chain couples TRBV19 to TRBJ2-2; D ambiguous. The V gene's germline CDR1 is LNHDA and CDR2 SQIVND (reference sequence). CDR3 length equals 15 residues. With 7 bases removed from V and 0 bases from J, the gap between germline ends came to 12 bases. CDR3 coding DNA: TGTGCCAGTAATCCTCTAGAGCCGAACACCGGGGAGCTGTTTTTT. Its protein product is CASNPLEPNTGELFF.

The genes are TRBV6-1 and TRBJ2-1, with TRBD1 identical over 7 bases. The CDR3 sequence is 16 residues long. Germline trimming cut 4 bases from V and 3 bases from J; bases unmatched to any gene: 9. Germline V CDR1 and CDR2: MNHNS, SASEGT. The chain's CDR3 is CASSGRGTDYYNEQFF. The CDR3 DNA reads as TGTGCCAGCAGTGGGAGAGGGACAGACTACTACAATGAGCAGTTCTTC.

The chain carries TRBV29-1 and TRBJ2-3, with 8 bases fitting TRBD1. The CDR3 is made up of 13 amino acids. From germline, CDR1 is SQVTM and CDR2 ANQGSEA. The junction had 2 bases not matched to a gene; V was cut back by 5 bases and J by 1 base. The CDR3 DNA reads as TGCAGCGTTAAGGACAGGGGCACAGATACGCAGTATTTT. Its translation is CSVKDRGTDTQYF.

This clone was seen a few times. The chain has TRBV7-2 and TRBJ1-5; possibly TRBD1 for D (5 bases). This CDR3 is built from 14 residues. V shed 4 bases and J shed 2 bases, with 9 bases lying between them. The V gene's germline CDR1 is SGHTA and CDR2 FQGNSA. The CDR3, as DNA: TGTGCCAGCAGCTACCAGGGCGGCAATCAGCCCCAGCATTTT. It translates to CASSYQGGNQPQHF. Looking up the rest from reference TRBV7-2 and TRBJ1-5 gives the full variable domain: GAGVSQSPSNKVTEKGKDVELRCDPISGHTALYWYRQSLGQGLEFLIYFQGNSAPDKSGLPSDRFSAERTGGSVSTLTIQRTQQEDSAVYLCASSYQGGNQPQHFGDGTRLSIL.

The DNA for the CDR3 is TGTGCTAGTGGTTTAGATCAGGGCGGTCGTCAGCCCCAGCATTTT. Its translation is CASGLDQGGRQPQHF. The chain employs TRBV12-5 and TRBJ1-5; tentative D call: TRBD1 (5 bases). Germline V gives CDR1 LGHNT, CDR2 FRNRAP. This CDR3 has 15 residues. V dropped 3 bases and J dropped 6 bases, with 15 bases sitting between them.